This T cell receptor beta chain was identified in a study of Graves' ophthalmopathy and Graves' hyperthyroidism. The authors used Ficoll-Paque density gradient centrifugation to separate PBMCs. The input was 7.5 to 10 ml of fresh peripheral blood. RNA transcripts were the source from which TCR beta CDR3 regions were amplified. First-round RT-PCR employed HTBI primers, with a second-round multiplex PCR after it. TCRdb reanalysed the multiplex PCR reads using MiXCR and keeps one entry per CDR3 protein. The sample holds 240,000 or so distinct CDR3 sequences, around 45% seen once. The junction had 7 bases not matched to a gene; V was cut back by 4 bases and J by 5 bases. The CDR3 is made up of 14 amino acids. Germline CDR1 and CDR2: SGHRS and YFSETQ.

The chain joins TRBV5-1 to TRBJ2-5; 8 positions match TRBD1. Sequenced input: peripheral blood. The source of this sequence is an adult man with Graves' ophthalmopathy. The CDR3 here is CASSPSDRVETQYF. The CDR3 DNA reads TGCGCCAGCAGCCCGTCGGACAGGGTGGAGACCCAGTACTTC.